The next 30 T cell receptor beta chains were all read from a single sample in a study of blood T cell repertoires in COVID-19. Sequencing was performed with immunoSEQ multiplex PCR; in TCRdb, only in-frame clones are kept and a portion is missing. Among tens of thousands of clones listed, 82% were seen once. The sample was peripheral blood. These receptor sequences come from a woman aged 80 or over with acute or convalescent COVID-19.

The chain uses TRBV2 and TRBJ1-5; TRBD1 aligns across 12 bases. The CDR3 sequence is 15 residues long. Per the germline V gene, CDR1 is SNHLY and CDR2 is FYNNEI. With 6 bases clipped from V and 6 bases from J, the junction kept 6 bases outside the gene matches. The DNA for the CDR3 is TGTGCCAGCAGAGGGACAGGGGGCTCGGCTCAGCCCCAGCATTTT. Its translation is CASRGTGGSAQPQHF.

This clone is medium-sized by share. V is TRBV2 and J is TRBJ1-1; D may be TRBD1 (5 bases). This CDR3 region has 14 residues. Germline V lookup: CDR1 SNHLY, CDR2 FYNNEI. The germline V and J ends were trimmed by 6 bases and 1 base, with 12 bases remaining between them. The CDR3 nucleotides are TGTGCCAGCAGGGAAAGCGGGGGGAACACTGAAGCTTTCTTT. Translation: CASRESGGNTEAFF.

V is TRBV28 and J is TRBJ1-2; D is unclear. The CDR3 extends over 13 amino acids. Per germline, CDR1 MDHEN and CDR2 SYDVKM. The ends were cut back, 2 bases at V and 4 bases at J, with 8 bases in the middle. CDR3 DNA: TGTGCCAGCAGTTTAAGCGAGACCTATGGCTACACCTTC. This gives the protein CASSLSETYGYTF.

This sequence joins TRBV4-1 and TRBJ2-3, with TRBD2 matching over 10 bases. This CDR3 has 16 amino acids. Germline assignment: CDR1 MGHRA and CDR2 YSYEKL. V shed 0 bases and J 4 bases; nucleotides not matched to a gene: 4. DNA for the CDR3: TGCGCCAGCAGCCAAGATCCAGCGGGGGGGGCAGATACGCAGTATTTT. Its translation is CASSQDPAGGADTQYF.

The genes are TRBV5-5 and TRBJ1-4; D perhaps matches TRBD1 (5 bases). Looked up from germline, CDR1 is SGHKS and CDR2 is YYEKEE (reference sequence). This CDR3 is 17 amino acids long. Trimming cost V 1 base and J 0 bases, with 13 bases left between them. The CDR3 nucleotides read TGTGCCAGCAGCTTGAGCCAGGGTACCACAACTAATGAAAAACTGTTTTTT. Protein: CASSLSQGTTTNEKLFF.

This rearrangement joins TRBV10-3 to TRBJ2-3, with 7 bases fitting TRBD1. CDR3 length: 14 residues. Germline assignment: CDR1 ENHRY and CDR2 SYGVKD. V was clipped by 7 bases and J by 3 bases; unmatched bases: 7. The CDR3 loop reads CAITRGQATDTQYF. DNA for the CDR3: TGTGCCATCACTCGAGGACAGGCAACAGATACGCAGTATTTT.

The V call is TRBV5-4, the J call TRBJ2-1, with TRBD2 matching 13 bases. From germline, CDR1 is SGHNT and CDR2 YYREEE (reference sequence). J was trimmed by 0 bases and V by 0 bases; bases with no gene match: 3. This CDR3 region has 18 residues. The CDR3 DNA reads TGTGCCAGCAGCTTGGCGACTAGCGGGAGGTTCTCCTACAATGAGCAGTTCTTC. It codes for CASSLATSGRFSYNEQFF.

This clone is a singleton in its sample. The chain uses TRBV5-5 and TRBJ1-1, with D uncertain. Germline V CDR1 and CDR2: SGHKS, YYEKEE (reference sequence). The CDR3 spans 14 residues. Trimming stripped 6 bases from V and 2 bases from J, with 14 bases between. The CDR3, as DNA: TGTGCCAGCACCTCGGAACAGATCAACACTGAAGCTTTCTTT. This translates into CASTSEQINTEAFF. The full variable domain, with the rest looked up from reference TRBV5-5 and TRBJ1-1, is DAGVTQSPTHLIKTRGQQVTLRCSPISGHKSVSWYQQVLGQGPQFIFQYYEKEERGRGNFPDRFSARQFPNYSSELNVNALLLGDSALYLCASTSEQINTEAFFGQGTRLTVV.

The V gene is TRBV19, the J gene TRBJ1-1, with 8 positions matching TRBD1. V dropped 7 bases and J dropped 5; count of bases not matched to a gene: 9. The CDR3 spans 14 residues. The germline V gene has CDR1 LNHDA and CDR2 SQIVND (reference sequence). CDR3 region: CASIPGGGLTEAFF. Here the CDR3 DNA reads TGTGCCAGTATACCAGGGGGCGGGTTGACTGAAGCTTTCTTT.

V gene TRBV24-1 combines with J gene TRBJ2-1; possible D gene TRBD1, 6 bases. V shed 4 bases and J shed 1 base, with 19 bases lying between them. CDR3 size: 18 residues. CDR1 is KGHDR, CDR2 SFDVKD, per germline. The CDR3, as DNA: TGTGCCACCAGTGACCCAAACCCAACAGGGTCATCCTACAATGAGCAGTTCTTC. It codes for CATSDPNPTGSSYNEQFF.

The V and J genes are TRBV14 and TRBJ2-2, with 14 bases aligning to TRBD2. The length of the CDR3 is 16 residues. V was clipped by 8 bases and J by 6 bases; unmatched bases: 8. The germline CDR1 and CDR2 sequences are SGHDN and FVKESK. The CDR3 nucleotides are TGTGCCAGCTCGGGACTAGCGGGAGACTTATCCGGGGAGCTGTTTTTT. Translated: CASSGLAGDLSGELFF.

V gene TRBV2 combines with J gene TRBJ2-7; D is unresolved. With 0 bases removed from V and 1 base from J, the gap between germline ends came to 10 bases. Germline CDR1 and CDR2: SNHLY and FYNNEI. CDR3 size: 15 residues. The CDR3 loop reads CASSEANFISYEQYF. The CDR3 nucleotides are TGTGCCAGCAGTGAAGCTAACTTTATTTCCTACGAGCAGTACTTC.

The V call is TRBV7-9, the J call TRBJ1-1, with 9 bases that match TRBD1. The CDR3 covers 14 residues. CDR1 is SEHNR, CDR2 FQNEAQ, per germline (reference sequence). Unmatched junction bases numbered 6, after V lost 3 bases and J lost 7 bases. CDR3: CASSFETGGSEAFF. DNA for the CDR3: TGTGCCAGCAGCTTCGAGACAGGGGGAAGTGAAGCTTTCTTT.

The chain uses TRBV19 and TRBJ1-2; D not certain. V was pared by 3 bases and J by 8 bases, with 13 bases between. The CDR3 length is 13 residues. The germline CDR1 and CDR2 sequences are LNHDA and SQIVND (reference sequence). In DNA form, the CDR3 reads TGTGCCAGTAGTATCCGCCGGGTCGGGGGCTACACCTTC. It specifies CASSIRRVGGYTF. Together with reference TRBV19 and TRBJ1-2, the CDR3 gives the full variable domain: DGGITQSPKYLFRKEGQNVTLSCEQNLNHDAMYWYRQDPGQGLRLIYYSQIVNDFQKGDIAEGYSVSREKKESFPLTVTSAQKNPTAFYLCASSIRRVGGYTFGSGTRLTVV.

This chain uses TRBV29-1 with TRBJ2-1, with D possibly being TRBD2 (5 bases). CDR1 is SQVTM, CDR2 ANQGSEA, per germline. Trimming stripped 8 bases from V and 6 bases from J, with 14 bases between. The CDR3 extends over 12 amino acids. CDR3 sequence reads: CSPKVGSNEQFF. The CDR3 DNA reads TGCAGCCCTAAGGTAGGGAGCAATGAGCAGTTCTTC.

The CDR3 here is CAWSPRTSGRAVQETQYF. The CDR3 DNA follows: TGTGCCTGGAGTCCTCGGACTAGCGGGAGGGCCGTCCAAGAGACCCAGTACTTC. The chain joins TRBV30 to TRBJ2-5; 15 bases match TRBD2. J lost 1 base, V lost 2 bases, and 8 bases had no gene match. CDR1 GTSNPN and CDR2 SVGIG come from the germline V gene (reference sequence). This CDR3 contains 18 residues.

This clone was detected only a few times. The chain joins TRBV5-1 to TRBJ2-5; D gene unclear. The length of the CDR3 is 13 residues. Germline CDR1 is SGHRS and CDR2 is YFSETQ. The V end was cut by 2 bases, the J end by 5 bases, with 10 bases between. The CDR3 here is CASSFDSSETQYF. In DNA, the CDR3 is TGCGCCAGCAGCTTTGACTCCAGTGAGACCCAGTACTTC.

This clone was recorded only once. The V gene is TRBV4-2, the J gene TRBJ2-5; TRBD2 matches 11 bases. This CDR3 has 15 amino acids. Trimming removed 4 bases from V and 5 bases from J; junction bases left unmatched: 6. Germline loops: CDR1 LGHNA, CDR2 YNFKEQ. CDR3 sequence: CASSPGTSGEETQYF. The DNA of the CDR3 is TGTGCCAGCAGCCCTGGGACTAGCGGTGAGGAGACCCAGTACTTC.

The V and J genes are TRBV28 and TRBJ2-7; 9 positions agree with TRBD1. The CDR3 consists of 12 residues. In germline, CDR1 is MDHEN, CDR2 SYDVKM. Trimming removed 6 bases from V and 6 bases from J; junction bases left unmatched: 3. The CDR3 region is CASRLTGGEQYF. The CDR3 nucleotides are TGTGCCAGCAGACTGACAGGGGGCGAGCAGTACTTC.

CDR3: CASRPGTGIETQYF. CDR3 sequence (DNA): TGCGCCAGCAGACCAGGGACAGGGATAGAGACCCAGTACTTC. V usage is TRBV5-1 and J usage is TRBJ2-5; TRBD1 matches 9 bases. J lost 4 bases, V lost 5 bases, and 6 bases had no gene match. The germline V gene has CDR1 SGHRS and CDR2 YFSETQ. This CDR3 is built from 14 residues. Based on the CDR3 plus reference TRBV5-1 and TRBJ2-5, the full variable domain is KAGVTQTPRYLIKTRGQQVTLSCSPISGHRSVSWYQQTPGQGLQFLFEYFSETQRNKGNFPGRFSGRQFSNSRSEMNVSTLELGDSALYLCASRPGTGIETQYFGPGTRLLVL.

This clone showed up just a few times. V and J are TRBV3-1 (or the pseudogene TRBV3-2) and TRBJ1-4, with a tentative D call TRBD1 (6 bases). Between the trimmed V and J ends, which lost 0 bases and 7 bases, there was a span of 15 bases. The CDR3 is made up of 16 amino acids. Germline values: CDR1 LGHDT, CDR2 YNNKEL (reference sequence). This CDR3 reads CASSQDPTGSAEKLFF. The CDR3 DNA is TGTGCCAGCAGCCAAGACCCCACAGGGTCCGCTGAAAAACTGTTTTTT.

The chain is built from TRBV5-1 and TRBJ2-1; 10 nucleotides line up with TRBD2. Germline V gene lookup returns CDR1 SGHRS and CDR2 YFSETQ. The ends lost 0 bases at V and 5 bases at J; junction bases unmatched: 8. The CDR3 is made up of 17 amino acids. The CDR3 spells CASSLGYGTSGDNEQFF. CDR3 DNA sequence: TGCGCCAGCAGCTTGGGCTACGGAACTAGCGGGGACAATGAGCAGTTCTTC.

This rearrangement joins TRBV6-6 to TRBJ2-5, with a possible D match to TRBD2 (6 bases). The germline V gene has CDR1 MNHNY and CDR2 SVGAGI (reference sequence). The CDR3 contains 15 residues. Trimming shortened V by 5 bases and J by 3 bases, and 16 bases separated the two germline ends. The CDR3: CASSRSRDFKETQYF. The CDR3 DNA reads TGTGCCAGCAGTCGCTCCCGGGACTTCAAAGAGACCCAGTACTTC.

This clone was found a few times. The chain has TRBV4-1 and TRBJ1-2; D is uncertain. V dropped 1 base and J dropped 4 bases, with 13 bases sitting between them. CDR3 length: 15 residues. Germline V gene lookup returns CDR1 MGHRA and CDR2 YSYEKL. This chain's CDR3 is CASSQGTTLGYGYTF. Written as DNA, the CDR3 is TGCGCCAGCAGCCAAGGCACGACCCTAGGCTATGGCTACACCTTC.

A few counts support this clone. This chain uses TRBV7-3 with TRBJ2-2; 7 nucleotides line up with TRBD2. The CDR3 loop spans 15 amino acids. Germline CDR1 reads SGHTA; CDR2 reads FQGTGA. After removal of 1 base from V and 6 bases from J, the junction contained 5 bases not matched to a gene. CDR3: CASSLSGGSPGELFF. CDR3 nucleotides: TGTGCCAGCAGCTTAAGCGGCGGGAGCCCCGGGGAGCTGTTTTTT.

This chain uses TRBV19 with TRBJ2-1, with TRBD2 as a possible D gene (5 bases). Germline CDR1 and CDR2: LNHDA and SQIVND (reference sequence). V was clipped by 7 bases and J by 6 bases, with 31 bases between them. This CDR3 has 19 residues. This CDR3 reads CASTPDVGVVMKRGNEQFF. The CDR3 DNA sequence: TGTGCCAGTACACCGGACGTCGGGGTTGTCATGAAGAGAGGCAATGAGCAGTTCTTC.

The CDR3 spells CASSLSQNYGYTF. The CDR3 DNA is TGTGCCAGCAGCTTGTCGCAGAACTATGGCTACACCTTC. The rearrangement joins TRBV11-2 to TRBJ1-2, with D unclear. V lost 3 bases to trimming and J lost 2 bases, with 7 bases between them. This CDR3 spans 13 amino acids. Per germline, CDR1 SGHAT and CDR2 FQNNGV.

This clone was counted only a few times. The chain uses TRBV2 and TRBJ1-4, with 7 bases identical to TRBD1. The V and J ends lost 6 bases and 8 bases, in that order; junction bases with no gene match: 9. The CDR3 consists of 14 residues. Germline V gives CDR1 SNHLY, CDR2 FYNNEI. The CDR3 nucleotides read TGTGCCAGCAGAGCCGGGACAGCCGCCGAAAAACTGTTTTTT. Translation: CASRAGTAAEKLFF.

The chain has TRBV28 and TRBJ2-2; maybe TRBD2 (6 bases). Germline-derived CDR1 and CDR2 are MDHEN and SYDVKM. V was clipped by 1 base and J by 1 base, with 16 bases between them. The length of the CDR3 is 18 residues. Here the CDR3 DNA reads TGTGCCAGCAGTTTATTATCTGGGGGGTTAAAGAACACCGGGGAGCTGTTTTTT. Translating it yields CASSLLSGGLKNTGELFF.

The rearrangement links TRBV30 to TRBJ2-2, with no clear D. CDR1 and CDR2 from the germline V gene are GTSNPN and SVGIG (reference sequence). V was trimmed by 1 base and J by 1 base, leaving 10 bases between them. This CDR3 spans 15 amino acids. The CDR3 bases are TGTGCCTGGAGTGGGATGCGGTTGAACACCGGGGAGCTGTTTTTT. It codes for CAWSGMRLNTGELFF.